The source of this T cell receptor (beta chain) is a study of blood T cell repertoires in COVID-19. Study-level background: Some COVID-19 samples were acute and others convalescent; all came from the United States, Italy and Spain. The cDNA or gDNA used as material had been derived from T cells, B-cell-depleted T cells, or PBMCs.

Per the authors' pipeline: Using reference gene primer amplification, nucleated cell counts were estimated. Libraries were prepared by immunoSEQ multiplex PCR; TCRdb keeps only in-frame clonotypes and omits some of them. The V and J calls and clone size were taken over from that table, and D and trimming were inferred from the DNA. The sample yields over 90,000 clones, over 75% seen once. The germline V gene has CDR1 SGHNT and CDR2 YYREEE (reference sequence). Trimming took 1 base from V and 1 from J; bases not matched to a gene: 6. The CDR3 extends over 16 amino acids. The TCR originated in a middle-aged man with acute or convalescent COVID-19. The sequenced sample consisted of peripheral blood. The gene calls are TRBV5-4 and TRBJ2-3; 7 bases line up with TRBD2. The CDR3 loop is CASSLTSGIGTDTQYF. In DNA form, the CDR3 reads TGTGCCAGCAGCTTGACCAGCGGGATTGGCACAGATACGCAGTATTTT.